The 10 T cell receptor beta chains given below trace back to one sample, sequenced in a study of shared clonotypes between healthy human individuals. Profiling relied on immunoSEQ multiplex PCR, and the TCRdb table lists in-frame clones only, not all of them. The table shows approximately 2.4 million clones, with 90% to 97% occurring only once. The sequencing sample was made of naive CD4+ T cells sorted from blood. As for subset: CD45RA+ positively selected. These TCRs come from a man aged 18-30 years in good health.

The V gene is TRBV6-1, the J gene TRBJ2-1; 8 bases map to TRBD1. This CDR3 comprises 13 residues. CDR1 and CDR2 (germline): MNHNS, SASEGT. Trimming cost V 4 bases and J 7 bases; bases outside gene matches: 3. For the CDR3, the DNA is TGTGCCAGCAGTGGACAGGGGAGGAATGAGCAGTTCTTC. Its protein product is CASSGQGRNEQFF.

The rearrangement links TRBV30 to TRBJ2-5, with 8 nucleotides matching TRBD1. V was pared by 4 bases and J by 7 bases, with 8 bases of the junction left unmatched. This CDR3 is built from 13 residues. CDR1 and CDR2 from the germline V gene are GTSNPN and SVGIG (reference sequence). This CDR3 reads CAWTAGGLVTQYF. In nucleotides, the CDR3 is TGTGCCTGGACTGCAGGGGGCTTGGTGACCCAGTACTTC. The whole variable domain, remainder taken from reference TRBV30 and TRBJ2-5, is SQTIHQWPATLVQPVGSPLSLECTVEGTSNPNLYWYRQAAGRGLQLLFYSVGIGQISSEVPQNLSASRPQDRQFILSSKKLLLSDSGFYLCAWTAGGLVTQYFGPGTRLLVL.

The V and J genes are TRBV11-2 and TRBJ2-1; TRBD1 matches at 10 bases. V dropped 5 bases and J dropped 6; count of bases not matched to a gene: 13. Germline V lookup: CDR1 SGHAT, CDR2 FQNNGV. This CDR3 region has 17 residues. The CDR3 loop reads CASSPSLETGGFNEQFF. CDR3 DNA: TGTGCCAGCAGCCCCTCCCTGGAGACAGGGGGCTTCAATGAGCAGTTCTTC.

As for this clone: Other nucleotide sequences from this sample produce the same CDR3. The chain carries TRBV30 and TRBJ1-5; D possibly corresponds to TRBD1 (5 bases). This CDR3 spans 13 amino acids. V shed 0 bases and J shed 5 bases, with 8 bases lying between them. Germline V gene lookup returns CDR1 GTSNPN and CDR2 SVGIG (reference sequence). Here the CDR3 reads CAWSVQGDQPQHF. The CDR3 region has the DNA TGTGCCTGGAGTGTTCAGGGTGATCAGCCCCAGCATTTT.

The chain couples TRBV4-1 to TRBJ2-5, with TRBD1 as a possible D gene (5 bases). Germline CDR1 MGHRA, CDR2 YSYEKL. This CDR3 has 15 amino acids. Trimming removed 0 bases from V and 6 bases from J, with 14 bases in between. The CDR3 loop is CASSQDYAREKTQYF. For the CDR3, the DNA is TGCGCCAGCAGCCAAGATTACGCCAGGGAAAAGACCCAGTACTTC.

For this clone: Different DNA sequences within this sample yield the same CDR3. The rearrangement joins TRBV4-3 to TRBJ1-4, with a weak D call TRBD1 (5 bases). The germline gives CDR1 LGHNA, CDR2 YSLEER. CDR3 length equals 15 residues. The V gene lost 0 bases and the J gene lost 2 bases, with 7 bases spanning the gap. CDR3: CASSQEGTTNEKLFF. The DNA for the CDR3 is TGCGCCAGCAGCCAAGAGGGGACCACTAATGAAAAACTGTTTTTT.

The table lists this clone with a count of one. This chain links TRBV11-2 with TRBJ2-7; a weak D match, TRBD2 (6 bases). The germline V and J ends were trimmed by 3 bases and 1 base, with 10 bases remaining between them. Germline V gene lookup returns CDR1 SGHAT and CDR2 FQNNGV. CDR3 length equals 14 residues. The DNA of the CDR3 is TGTGCCAGCAGCTTCGGCGGGAAATCCTACGAGCAGTACTTC. Protein product: CASSFGGKSYEQYF.

The J gene is TRBJ1-1, the V gene TRBV11-2; D gene unclear. V lost 3 bases, J lost 4 bases, and 9 bases lay in between. Germline V CDR1 and CDR2: SGHAT, FQNNGV. The CDR3 extends over 13 amino acids. The CDR3 region has the DNA TGTGCCAGCAGCTTGGCAGTTCCCACTGAAGCTTTCTTT. This codes for CASSLAVPTEAFF.

V and J are TRBV11-1 and TRBJ2-7, with D uncertain. V was shortened by 2 bases and J by 4 bases, with 18 bases between the two germline ends. This CDR3 has 16 amino acids. Germline V gives CDR1 SGHAT, CDR2 FQDESV (reference sequence). The CDR3 here is CASSLLAGRSNYEQYF. As DNA, the CDR3 is TGTGCCAGCAGCTTACTTGCAGGACGTTCCAATTACGAGCAGTACTTC. Supplemented by reference TRBV11-1 and TRBJ2-7, the full variable domain reads EAEVAQSPRYKITEKSQAVAFWCDPISGHATLYWYRQILGQGPELLVQFQDESVVDDSQLPKDRFSAERLKGVDSTLKIQPAELGDSAMYLCASSLLAGRSNYEQYFGPGTRLTVT.

The chain couples TRBV5-6 to TRBJ2-2; no definite D call. Deletions cut 1 base from V and 6 bases from J, with 16 bases between. The CDR3 covers 16 residues. CDR1 SGHDT and CDR2 YYEEEE come from the germline V gene. CDR3 loop: CASSLNIRIWAGELFF. CDR3 in DNA: TGTGCCAGCAGCTTGAATATACGGATTTGGGCCGGGGAGCTGTTTTTT.